Below are 30 T cell receptor beta chains sequenced from a single sample in a study of blood T cell repertoires in COVID-19. Using immunoSEQ multiplex PCR, the repertoire was profiled, and TCRdb retains in-frame clones only, with some absent. The sample has about 100,000 clones; just under 95% are singletons. Sequencing was done on a sample of peripheral blood. These receptor sequences come from a man between 65 and 85 years old with acute or convalescent COVID-19.

V is TRBV5-5 and J is TRBJ1-6, with D possibly matching TRBD1 (5 bases). The V gene's germline CDR1 is SGHKS and CDR2 YYEKEE (reference sequence). This CDR3 has 16 residues. The V gene lost 3 bases and the J gene lost 5 bases, with 15 bases spanning the gap. The CDR3 DNA reads as TGTGCCAGCAGCTGGGGCGCAGGGCCGGATAATTCACCCCTCCACTTT. This gives the protein CASSWGAGPDNSPLHF. Drawing the rest from reference TRBV5-5 and TRBJ1-6, the complete variable domain is DAGVTQSPTHLIKTRGQQVTLRCSPISGHKSVSWYQQVLGQGPQFIFQYYEKEERGRGNFPDRFSARQFPNYSSELNVNALLLGDSALYLCASSWGAGPDNSPLHFGNGTRLTVT.

This rearrangement joins TRBV6-5 to TRBJ2-7; 9 bases align to TRBD1. After removal of 0 bases from V and 3 bases from J, the junction contained 3 bases not matched to a gene. Germline V lookup: CDR1 MNHEY, CDR2 SVGAGI. The CDR3 loop spans 15 amino acids. The CDR3 is CASSYSDRGVYEQYF. CDR3 coding DNA: TGTGCCAGCAGTTACTCGGACAGGGGAGTCTACGAGCAGTACTTC.

The chain links TRBV9 to TRBJ1-3; D gene uncertain. The CDR3 runs 16 residues. The V gene lost 0 bases and the J gene lost 0 bases, with 10 bases spanning the gap. Germline V lookup: CDR1 SGDLS, CDR2 YYNGEE. The chain's CDR3 is CASSVDPGSSGNTIYF. CDR3 DNA: TGTGCCAGCAGCGTAGACCCGGGGAGCTCTGGAAACACCATATATTTT. Looking up the rest from reference TRBV9 and TRBJ1-3 gives the full variable domain: DSGVTQTPKHLITATGQRVTLRCSPRSGDLSVYWYQQSLDQGLQFLIQYYNGEERAKGNILERFSAQQFPDLHSELNLSSLELGDSALYFCASSVDPGSSGNTIYFGEGSWLTVV.

The chain joins TRBV18 to TRBJ2-7; D perhaps matches TRBD1 (6 bases). The CDR3 sequence is 17 residues long. Trimming stripped 5 bases from V and 2 bases from J, with 22 bases between. CDR1 and CDR2 (germline): KGHSH, LQKENI. Here the CDR3 DNA reads TGTGCCAGCTCAACCCAAGAGCTGGGACACCACACCTACGAGCAGTACTTC. It encodes CASSTQELGHHTYEQYF.

V usage is TRBV6-5 and J usage is TRBJ1-6; unclear D gene. This CDR3 is 14 amino acids long. Germline loops: CDR1 MNHEY, CDR2 SVGAGI. V lost 3 bases to trimming and J lost 6 bases, with 9 bases between them. Written as DNA, the CDR3 is TGTGCCAGCAGTTATCTATCCCGTAATTCACCCCTCCACTTT. Protein sequence: CASSYLSRNSPLHF.

The chain has TRBV5-1 and TRBJ2-7; D not resolved. This CDR3 spans 16 amino acids. V lost 0 bases and J lost 3, with 16 bases in between. The germline gives CDR1 SGHRS, CDR2 YFSETQ. The DNA of the CDR3 is TGCGCCAGCAGCTTGGTCGGAGCGAGCATTTTCTACGAGCAGTACTTC. Translated, it gives CASSLVGASIFYEQYF.

V usage is TRBV12-3 or TRBV12-4 and J usage is TRBJ2-1; maybe TRBD1 (6 bases). The CDR3 runs to 13 residues. The V end was cut by 2 bases, the J end by 10 bases, with 12 bases between. The CDR3 DNA reads TGTGCCAGCAGTTTATACCAGGGGTTAGAGCAGTTCTTC. It yields the protein CASSLYQGLEQFF.

This chain joins TRBV7-8 and TRBJ2-1, with D tentatively TRBD2 (5 bases). The CDR3 totals 15 residues. V was trimmed by 6 bases and J by 2 bases, leaving 14 bases between them. Germline V gene lookup returns CDR1 SGHVS and CDR2 FQNEAQ. CDR3 nucleotides: TGTGCCAGCAGTTCGCTCGCCGGGACCTACAATGAGCAGTTCTTC. Its translation is CASSSLAGTYNEQFF.

CDR3 nucleotides: TGTGCCATCAGCGACGGGACTAGCGGGAGCCCCTACGAGCAGTACTTC. Its translation is CAISDGTSGSPYEQYF. This rearrangement joins TRBV10-3 to TRBJ2-7; 14 nucleotides line up with TRBD2. The V segment lost 6 bases and the J segment 2 bases; nucleotides outside the gene matches: 6. The CDR3 is 16 amino acids. Germline V gene data show CDR1 as ENHRY and CDR2 as SYGVKD.

CDR3 sequence: CASSLWVTQNGYTF. CDR3 DNA: TGTGCCAGCAGTTTATGGGTCACACAAAATGGCTACACCTTC. The chain employs TRBV28 and TRBJ1-2; no reliable D call. From germline, CDR1 is MDHEN and CDR2 SYDVKM. The V and J ends lost 0 bases and 6 bases respectively, with 11 bases between them. This CDR3 contains 14 residues.

V usage is TRBV25-1 and J usage is TRBJ2-1, with TRBD2 identical over 8 bases. J lost 9 bases, V lost 0 bases, and 1 base had no gene match. CDR1 and CDR2 (germline): MGHDK, SYGVNS. The CDR3 runs to 13 residues. The CDR3 protein is CASSEYGGGEQFF. CDR3 nucleotides: TGTGCCAGCAGTGAATACGGGGGGGGTGAGCAGTTCTTC.

The V call is TRBV19, the J call TRBJ1-1; TRBD1 is a possible D gene (5 bases). V was shortened by 3 bases and J by 9 bases, with 17 bases between the two germline ends. CDR1 and CDR2 (germline): LNHDA, SQIVND (reference sequence). The CDR3 extends over 14 amino acids. The CDR3 nucleotides are TGTGCCAGTAGTATTTTAGGTAGGGCAGGGCAAGCTTTCTTT. Its translation: CASSILGRAGQAFF.

J is TRBJ1-1 and V is TRBV6-5; the match to TRBD1 covers 7 bases. The CDR3 covers 13 residues. V lost 6 bases and J lost 4; bases outside the gene matches: 5. Germline V gives CDR1 MNHEY, CDR2 SVGAGI. The CDR3 region has the DNA TGTGCCAGCAGGGCCCAGGGGGGCACTGAAGCTTTCTTT. Translating it yields CASRAQGGTEAFF.

V and J are TRBV10-2 and TRBJ1-4; 8 nucleotides align to TRBD1. V shed 7 bases, J shed 6 bases, and the junction held 7 bases outside the gene matches. The length of the CDR3 is 14 residues. Germline assignment: CDR1 WSHSY and CDR2 SAAADI. CDR3 coding DNA: TGCGCCAGCAAAGACAACAGGGGGGATGAAAAACTGTTTTTT. Its protein product is CASKDNRGDEKLFF.

This CDR3 reads CASQRGQAFTDTQYF. DNA for the CDR3: TGTGCCAGTCAGAGGGGACAGGCCTTCACAGATACGCAGTATTTT. The rearrangement links TRBV6-5 to TRBJ2-3; TRBD1 matches 8 bases. The junction had 10 bases not matched to a gene; V was cut back by 9 bases and J by 2 bases. The CDR3 loop spans 15 amino acids. Germline V gives CDR1 MNHEY, CDR2 SVGAGI.

The chain carries TRBV18 and TRBJ1-4; TRBD1 matches 7 bases. The CDR3 consists of 15 residues. CDR1 KGHSH and CDR2 LQKENI come from the germline V gene. The V gene end was trimmed by 0 bases and the J gene end by 5 bases; junction bases not matched to a gene: 3. Here the CDR3 DNA reads TGTGCCAGCTCACCACCCACAGGGGAGAATGAAAAACTGTTTTTT. Residues: CASSPPTGENEKLFF.

The chain carries TRBV11-3 and TRBJ2-3, with 11 bases matching TRBD1. The length of the CDR3 is 14 residues. The germline CDR1 and CDR2 sequences are SGHNT and YENEEA. The trim removed 3 bases at V and 6 bases at J, leaving 2 bases unmatched. CDR3 DNA: TGTGCCAGCAGCTTGGGGACAGGGGGTGATACGCAGTATTTT. Amino acids: CASSLGTGGDTQYF.

The gene calls are TRBV5-5 and TRBJ1-6; tentatively, D is TRBD1 (6 bases). V lost 3 bases and J 11 bases, leaving 12 bases between the germline ends. This CDR3 contains 13 residues. Germline V gene sequence: CDR1 SGHKS, CDR2 YYEKEE (reference sequence). The CDR3 loop reads CASSSGAEPPLHF. As DNA, the CDR3 is TGTGCCAGCAGCTCAGGGGCAGAGCCACCCCTCCACTTT. The full variable domain, in which reference TRBV5-5 and TRBJ1-6 provide the parts outside the CDR3, is DAGVTQSPTHLIKTRGQQVTLRCSPISGHKSVSWYQQVLGQGPQFIFQYYEKEERGRGNFPDRFSARQFPNYSSELNVNALLLGDSALYLCASSSGAEPPLHFGNGTRLTVT.

The chain joins TRBV12-5 to TRBJ1-1, with D uncertain. V was clipped by 1 base and J by 1 base, with 7 bases between them. Germline V gene lookup returns CDR1 LGHNT and CDR2 FRNRAP. This CDR3 has 14 amino acids. The CDR3 coding sequence is TGTGCTAGTGGTTTGGCACTTAGGAACACTGAAGCTTTCTTT. Amino acids: CASGLALRNTEAFF. Full variable domain (missing parts from reference TRBV12-5 and TRBJ1-1): DARVTQTPRHKVTEMGQEVTMRCQPILGHNTVFWYRQTMMQGLELLAYFRNRAPLDDSGMPKDRFSAEMPDATLATLKIQPSEPRDSAVYFCASGLALRNTEAFFGQGTRLTVV.

This clone came up once. CDR3: CASSYSSDRVSYEQYF. The CDR3 DNA follows: TGTGCCAGCAGTTACTCTTCGGACAGGGTGTCCTACGAGCAGTACTTC. The chain links TRBV6-2 or TRBV6-3 to TRBJ2-7; the match to TRBD1 covers 8 bases. There are 16 residues in the CDR3. The J segment lost 1 base and the V segment lost 0 bases, leaving 5 bases of the junction unmatched. Per the germline V gene, CDR1 is MNHEY and CDR2 is SVGEGT.

The V and J genes are TRBV12-5 and TRBJ1-5, with 10 bases matching TRBD1. CDR1 LGHNT and CDR2 FRNRAP come from the germline V gene. V gave up 2 bases and J gave up 2 bases; unmatched junction bases: 6. The CDR3 is made up of 17 amino acids. CDR3 amino acids: CASGLLGTGEGNQPQHF. Written as DNA, the CDR3 is TGTGCTAGTGGTTTGCTAGGGACAGGGGAGGGCAATCAGCCCCAGCATTTT. Filled out from reference TRBV12-5 and TRBJ1-5, the complete variable domain reads DARVTQTPRHKVTEMGQEVTMRCQPILGHNTVFWYRQTMMQGLELLAYFRNRAPLDDSGMPKDRFSAEMPDATLATLKIQPSEPRDSAVYFCASGLLGTGEGNQPQHFGDGTRLSIL.

The chain recombines TRBV5-6 with TRBJ1-2; 10 bases are shared with TRBD1. CDR1 and CDR2 (germline): SGHDT, YYEEEE. This CDR3 spans 14 amino acids. V shed 4 bases and J 7 bases; nucleotides not matched to a gene: 7. The CDR3 nucleotides read TGTGCCAGCAGCCTAGGGACAGGGGATTTTGGCTACACCTTC. Protein sequence: CASSLGTGDFGYTF.

This clone was seen a single time. The chain couples TRBV19 to TRBJ2-1; D is possibly TRBD2 (5 bases). There are 15 residues in the CDR3. V lost 3 bases, J lost 5 bases, and 14 bases lay in between. Germline CDR1 and CDR2: LNHDA and SQIVND (reference sequence). The CDR3 DNA follows: TGTGCCAGTAGTATTAGGTTTGAGGGCCACAATGAGCAGTTCTTC. Translated, it gives CASSIRFEGHNEQFF.

V and J are TRBV6-2 or TRBV6-3 and TRBJ2-6, with 12 positions matching TRBD1. The CDR3 covers 17 residues. V shed 6 bases, J shed 2 bases, and the junction held 5 bases outside the gene matches. Germline CDR1 is MNHEY and CDR2 is SVGEGT. CDR3 region: CASSSGQGAAGANVLTF. CDR3 nucleotide sequence: TGTGCCAGCAGCTCGGGACAGGGGGCCGCTGGGGCCAACGTCCTGACTTTC.

V gene TRBV28 combines with J gene TRBJ1-5; the D is unclear. Germline values: CDR1 MDHEN, CDR2 SYDVKM. Between the trimmed V and J ends, which lost 3 bases and 6 bases, there was a span of 21 bases. The CDR3 has 17 amino acids. The CDR3 region has the DNA TGTGCCAGCAGTTTCACCGGTTTGTCCGGCGGCACTCAGCCCCAGCATTTT. Translating it yields CASSFTGLSGGTQPQHF.

The chain links TRBV19 to TRBJ1-2; D possibly corresponds to TRBD1 (5 bases). This CDR3 has 13 amino acids. The germline V and J ends were trimmed by 3 bases and 4 bases, with 9 bases remaining between them. The V gene's germline CDR1 is LNHDA and CDR2 SQIVND (reference sequence). The CDR3 nucleotides read TGTGCCAGTAGTATTACAGGTACCTATGGCTACACCTTC. As protein: CASSITGTYGYTF.

The chain is built from TRBV6-5 and TRBJ1-1; maybe TRBD1 (6 bases). The CDR3 extends over 14 amino acids. V shed 6 bases and J shed 5 bases, with 16 bases lying between them. Germline-derived CDR1 and CDR2 are MNHEY and SVGAGI. CDR3 nucleotides: TGTGCCAGCAGCAGCACAGGGCGTCAGACTGAAGCTTTCTTT. It specifies CASSSTGRQTEAFF.

This chain links TRBV5-1 with TRBJ1-5, with a possible D match to TRBD1 (6 bases). The CDR3 consists of 14 residues. V was pared by 0 bases and J by 3 bases, with 7 bases between. Germline loops: CDR1 SGHRS, CDR2 YFSETQ. The CDR3 region is CASSLEGVNQPQHF. The CDR3 nucleotides are TGCGCCAGCAGCTTGGAGGGGGTCAATCAGCCCCAGCATTTT.

This clone was counted a single time. This rearrangement joins TRBV13 to TRBJ2-7; TRBD1 agrees at 8 bases. CDR3 length equals 13 residues. V lost 1 base and J lost 12; bases outside the gene matches: 8. CDR1 PRHDT and CDR2 FYEKMQ come from the germline V gene (reference sequence). Written as DNA, the CDR3 is TGTGCCAGCAGCTTAGCCGGGGACAGGCCCGGGTACTTC. Its protein is CASSLAGDRPGYF. Complete variable domain (other parts from reference TRBV13 and TRBJ2-7): AAGVIQSPRHLIKEKRETATLKCYPIPRHDTVYWYQQGPGQDPQFLISFYEKMQSDKGSIPDRFSAQQFSDYHSELNMSSLELGDSALYFCASSLAGDRPGYFGPGTRLTVT.

The chain combines TRBV3-1 (or the pseudogene TRBV3-2) with TRBJ2-1, with TRBD1 matching over 10 bases. Germline V gives CDR1 LGHDT, CDR2 YNNKEL (reference sequence). Trimming removed 4 bases from V and 8 bases from J; junction bases left unmatched: 2. This CDR3 has 13 amino acids. The CDR3 coding sequence is TGTGCCAGCAGCCCCGGGACAGGGGATGAGCAGTTCTTC. Translation gives CASSPGTGDEQFF.